A single sample gave rise to the 28 T cell receptor beta chains below, sequenced in a study of T-cell memory formation after mild COVID-19. MiXCR, run by TCRdb on the 5' RACE reads, gives a single entry per CDR3 protein. Counted here are hundreds of thousands of distinct CDR3 sequences, more than 15% occurring once; the ten biggest clones make up 22%. The material sequenced was PBMCs or a T cell subset sorted from them (not recorded which). The receptors stem from a man between 18 and 35 years old who had mild COVID-19 (a few samples of this study predate the infection). Cell type and time point are not known.

This clonotype appeared a few times. The rearrangement uses TRBV6-5 and TRBJ1-2; D may be TRBD1 (6 bases). Per the germline V gene, CDR1 is MNHEY and CDR2 is SVGAGI. The CDR3 spans 16 residues. V lost 2 bases and J lost 2, with 15 bases in between. The CDR3 coding sequence is TGTGCCAGCAGTTACGGGGGCTCAACTCTAAACTATGGCTACACCTTC. It codes for CASSYGGSTLNYGYTF.

V and J are TRBV29-1 and TRBJ2-3, with D unclear. This CDR3 is 11 amino acids long. Trimming left V 0 bases short and J 6 bases short, with 4 bases between. Germline V gives CDR1 SQVTM, CDR2 ANQGSEA. The CDR3, as DNA: TGCAGCGTTGAAGATTACGATACGCAGTATTTT. Amino acid sequence: CSVEDYDTQYF.

This clonotype appeared many times. The gene calls are TRBV7-3 and TRBJ1-2; D is unresolved. The V gene's germline CDR1 is SGHTA and CDR2 FQGTGA. This CDR3 has 13 amino acids. V dropped 3 bases and J dropped 6 bases, with 11 bases sitting between them. The CDR3 region has the DNA TGTGCCAGCAGCTTCGGGCGCGGTGATGGCTACACCTTC. Protein sequence: CASSFGRGDGYTF.

This clonotype was picked up many times. The CDR3 protein is CASSLERNTIYF. The DNA for the CDR3 is TGTGCCAGCAGTTTAGAACGAAACACCATATATTTT. The chain combines TRBV12-3 or TRBV12-4 with TRBJ1-3; no reliable D call. The CDR3 runs 12 residues. V shed 1 base and J shed 5 bases, with 3 bases lying between them.

The chain uses TRBV4-3 and TRBJ2-7; no firm D call. The CDR3 runs to 18 residues. Germline CDR1 reads LGHNA; CDR2 reads YSLEER. V lost 1 base to trimming and J lost 2 bases, with 21 bases between them. Here the CDR3 reads CASSQVFVRQTYAYEQYF. The CDR3, as DNA: TGCGCCAGCAGCCAAGTCTTTGTACGGCAGACCTATGCCTACGAGCAGTACTTC.

V and J are TRBV27 and TRBJ1-2; D uncertain. Germline values: CDR1 MNHEY, CDR2 SMNVEV (reference sequence). The CDR3 runs 13 residues. Trimming cost V 3 bases and J 4 bases, with 9 bases left between them. Written as DNA, the CDR3 is TGTGCCAGCAGTTTCCGGAGAGGCTATGGCTACACCTTC. Translating gives CASSFRRGYGYTF.

Many counts were recorded for this clonotype. The chain links TRBV3-1 to TRBJ1-1; 7 bases line up with TRBD1. Looked up from germline, CDR1 is LGHDT and CDR2 is YNNKEL (reference sequence). CDR3 length equals 14 residues. Losses at the gene ends were 4 bases for V and 1 base for J; bases not matched to a gene: 3. CDR3 in DNA: TGTGCCAGCAGCCGAGGGACAGCGAACACTGAAGCTTTCTTT. Its translation is CASSRGTANTEAFF. Using reference TRBV3-1 and TRBJ1-1 for the parts outside the CDR3, the full variable domain is DTAVSQTPKYLVTQMGNDKSIKCEQNLGHDTMYWYKQDSKKFLKIMFSYNNKELIINETVPNRFSPKSPDKAHLNLHINSLELGDSAVYFCASSRGTANTEAFFGQGTRLTVV.

The rearrangement joins TRBV7-2 to TRBJ2-3, with D perhaps assigned TRBD1 or TRBD2 (6 bases each). Germline values: CDR1 SGHTA, CDR2 FQGNSA. Deletions cut 10 bases from V and 6 bases from J, with 20 bases between. The CDR3 covers 14 residues. The CDR3, as DNA: TGTGCCAACCGGGACTCCTCGAGGGGGGATACGCAGTATTTT. Its protein is CANRDSSRGDTQYF.

This clonotype has at least ten counts. The J gene is TRBJ1-3, the V gene TRBV5-1, with TRBD1 as a possible D gene (6 bases). Trimming pared 4 bases from V and 1 base from J, leaving 12 bases between. CDR1 is SGHRS and CDR2 is YFSETQ in the germline V gene. This CDR3 is 15 amino acids long. The chain's CDR3 is CASSTYTGSGNTIYF. The CDR3, as DNA: TGCGCCAGCAGCACCTACACAGGGTCTGGAAACACCATATATTTT.

V is TRBV19 and J is TRBJ1-1; weak D call: TRBD1 (6 bases). Germline V lookup: CDR1 LNHDA, CDR2 SQIVND (reference sequence). V dropped 4 bases and J dropped 5 bases, with 14 bases sitting between them. The CDR3 contains 14 residues. CDR3 DNA: TGTGCCAGTAGTACCCGGAGGGGGAGGACTGAAGCTTTCTTT. The encoded protein is CASSTRRGRTEAFF.

In this sample, this clonotype turned up a few times. The chain is built from TRBV6-1 and TRBJ1-4; D gene ambiguous. This CDR3 has 13 amino acids. Trimming took off 4 bases at V and 8 bases at J, with 11 bases between the two ends. CDR1 is MNHNS, CDR2 SASEGT, per germline. The CDR3 nucleotides read TGTGCCAGCAGTGGACCCGGGAGAGAAAAACTGTTTTTT. It specifies CASSGPGREKLFF.

The V call is TRBV5-1, the J call TRBJ2-3; D may be TRBD2 (5 bases). V was clipped by 4 bases and J by 0 bases, with 15 bases between them. There are 16 residues in the CDR3. Germline CDR1 and CDR2: SGHRS and YFSETQ. The CDR3 region has the DNA TGCGCCAGCAGCCTCGGGTACGGGATTAGCACAGATACGCAGTATTTT. It translates to CASSLGYGISTDTQYF.

There are many counts of this clonotype. The chain links TRBV7-2 to TRBJ1-2; D unresolved. The V end lost 5 bases, the J end lost 0 bases, and 16 bases lay between the germline ends. The CDR3 is 16 amino acids. Germline lookup yields CDR1 SGHTA and CDR2 FQGNSA. As DNA, the CDR3 is TGTGCCAGCAGCCCCGGACGTCTTTTAGCTAACTATGGCTACACCTTC. Translating gives CASSPGRLLANYGYTF.

This clonotype was seen more than once but under ten times. The genes are TRBV6-6 and TRBJ1-6, with TRBD1 matching 7 bases. Germline loops: CDR1 MNHNY, CDR2 SVGAGI (reference sequence). The junction had 6 bases not matched to a gene; V was cut back by 5 bases and J by 11 bases. CDR3 length equals 13 residues. CDR3 DNA sequence: TGTGCCAGCAGTAACCCGGACAGGACACCCCTCCACTTT. Encoded protein: CASSNPDRTPLHF.

This clonotype was picked up a small number of times. The rearrangement uses TRBV18 and TRBJ2-7, with a tentative D call TRBD2 (6 bases). V gave up 3 bases and J gave up 0 bases, with 9 bases separating them. CDR1 is KGHSH and CDR2 is LQKENI in the germline V gene. The CDR3 has 14 residues. The CDR3: CASSPGTLSYEQYF. CDR3 nucleotides: TGTGCCAGCTCACCGGGGACTCTCTCCTACGAGCAGTACTTC. Full variable domain (outside the CDR3, taken from reference TRBV18 and TRBJ2-7): NAGVMQNPRHLVRRRGQEARLRCSPMKGHSHVYWYRQLPEEGLKFMVYLQKENIIDESGMPKERFSAEFPKEGPSILRIQQVVRGDSAAYFCASSPGTLSYEQYFGPGTRLTVT.

This clonotype was counted many times. J is TRBJ2-7 and V is TRBV5-1; 8 bases fit TRBD1. Germline V gene data show CDR1 as SGHRS and CDR2 as YFSETQ. The CDR3 sequence is 15 residues long. Losses at the gene ends were 3 bases for V and 2 bases for J; bases not matched to a gene: 7. The CDR3 protein is CASSYWTGTPYEQYF. CDR3 coding DNA: TGCGCCAGCAGCTATTGGACAGGGACCCCCTACGAGCAGTACTTC. The whole variable domain, filled in from reference TRBV5-1 and TRBJ2-7, reads KAGVTQTPRYLIKTRGQQVTLSCSPISGHRSVSWYQQTPGQGLQFLFEYFSETQRNKGNFPGRFSGRQFSNSRSEMNVSTLELGDSALYLCASSYWTGTPYEQYFGPGTRLTVT.

The chain recombines TRBV10-2 with TRBJ2-6, with D uncertain. Per germline, CDR1 WSHSY and CDR2 SAAADI. Trimming pared 8 bases from V and 0 bases from J, leaving 5 bases between. The CDR3 loop spans 13 amino acids. CDR3 in DNA: TGCGCCAGCGCGTTCTCTGGGGCCAACGTCCTGACTTTC. Translation gives CASAFSGANVLTF.

The chain employs TRBV7-8 and TRBJ2-7, with 10 bases lining up with TRBD2. There are 15 residues in the CDR3. CDR1 and CDR2 from the germline V gene are SGHVS and FQNEAQ. Trimming took 5 bases from V and 4 from J; bases not matched to a gene: 8. The DNA for the CDR3 is TGTGCCAGCAGCGAGCCGGGACTAGCGTCATACGAGCAGTACTTC. Translated: CASSEPGLASYEQYF.

This clonotype has only a few counts. This chain uses TRBV29-1 with TRBJ2-3; unclear D gene. The V end lost 3 bases, the J end lost 0 bases, and 10 bases lay between the germline ends. The CDR3 is made up of 14 amino acids. Germline CDR1 is SQVTM and CDR2 is ANQGSEA. In nucleotides, the CDR3 is TGCAGCGTTGAGCTAGAAACTAGCACAGATACGCAGTATTTT. This gives the protein CSVELETSTDTQYF.

This clonotype was seen a single time. The chain carries TRBV7-9 and TRBJ2-1, with D possibly matching TRBD1 (6 bases). The CDR3 totals 15 residues. Looked up from germline, CDR1 is SEHNR and CDR2 is FQNEAQ (reference sequence). Trimming took 5 bases from V and 8 from J, leaving 19 bases between them. The CDR3 loop is CASSPARDQGHEQFF. The CDR3 DNA reads as TGTGCCAGCAGCCCCGCGAGAGACCAGGGGCATGAGCAGTTCTTC. Filled out from reference TRBV7-9 and TRBJ2-1, the complete variable domain reads DTGVSQNPRHKITKRGQNVTFRCDPISEHNRLYWYRQTLGQGPEFLTYFQNEAQLEKSRLLSDRFSAERPKGSFSTLEIQRTEQGDSAMYLCASSPARDQGHEQFFGPGTRLTVL.

This clonotype was counted a few times. The gene calls are TRBV7-2 and TRBJ2-7, with D hard to call. V gave up 1 base and J gave up 3 bases, with 10 bases separating them. This CDR3 region has 14 residues. The germline V gene has CDR1 SGHTA and CDR2 FQGNSA. The CDR3 sequence is CASSLVPVSYEQYV. In DNA, the CDR3 is TGTGCCAGCAGCTTAGTCCCGGTCAGCTACGAGCAGTACGTC.

V and J are TRBV14 and TRBJ1-1; D not resolved. The germline V and J ends were trimmed by 0 bases and 4 bases, with 12 bases remaining between them. The CDR3 loop spans 15 amino acids. Germline V lookup: CDR1 SGHDN, CDR2 FVKESK. Here the CDR3 reads CASSQDRRVVTEAFF. In nucleotides, the CDR3 is TGTGCCAGCAGCCAAGATAGGAGGGTGGTCACTGAAGCTTTCTTT.

The V gene is TRBV4-1, the J gene TRBJ2-2; D is tentatively TRBD1 or TRBD2 (7 bases each). The CDR3 contains 15 residues. V was cut by 2 bases and J by 7 bases, with 14 bases left in between. From germline, CDR1 is MGHRA and CDR2 YSYEKL. CDR3: CASSQLQGRDGELFF. The CDR3 region has the DNA TGCGCCAGCAGCCAACTACAGGGGAGGGACGGGGAGCTGTTTTTT.

This clonotype was found a few times. The chain couples TRBV5-1 to TRBJ2-3; 8 bases are a match to TRBD1. Germline trimming cut 4 bases from V and 6 bases from J; bases unmatched to any gene: 7. The length of the CDR3 is 14 residues. CDR1 and CDR2 from the germline V gene are SGHRS and YFSETQ. CDR3 amino acids: CASSEARGRDTQYF. The CDR3 DNA reads as TGCGCCAGCAGCGAGGCCAGGGGGCGCGATACGCAGTATTTT.

This clonotype was seen a handful of times. The gene calls are TRBV4-3 and TRBJ2-5; the match to TRBD2 covers 8 bases. V trimming: 5 bases; J trimming: 0 bases; junction bases outside the gene matches: 17. Germline V gene lookup returns CDR1 LGHNA and CDR2 YSLEER. The CDR3 sequence is 19 residues long. This chain's CDR3 is CASSTRRGFLAGYQETQYF. DNA for the CDR3: TGCGCCAGCAGCACAAGGAGGGGGTTCCTAGCGGGCTACCAAGAGACCCAGTACTTC.

This clonotype showed up many times. The CDR3 reads CASSLAGTGVPDTQYF. CDR3 nucleotide sequence: TGTGCCAGCAGCTTGGCCGGGACAGGGGTCCCAGATACGCAGTATTTT. The chain employs TRBV7-8 and TRBJ2-3, with 10 bases that match TRBD1. This CDR3 spans 16 amino acids. CDR1 SGHVS and CDR2 FQNEAQ come from the germline V gene. The V segment lost 3 bases and the J segment 4 bases; nucleotides outside the gene matches: 7.

A few counts support this clonotype. The J gene is TRBJ2-5, the V gene TRBV30; D is undetermined. Germline CDR1 GTSNPN, CDR2 SVGIG (reference sequence). This CDR3 region has 11 residues. Deletions cut 2 bases from V and 7 bases from J, with 8 bases between. Written as DNA, the CDR3 is TGTGCCTGGAGTATGATGGGGACCCAGTACTTC. This sequence encodes CAWSMMGTQYF.

There are a few counts of this clonotype. This chain joins TRBV6-1 and TRBJ1-6; TRBD1 matches 7 bases. V lost 1 base to trimming and J lost 12 bases; unmatched junction nucleotides: 0. CDR1 and CDR2 (germline): MNHNS, SASEGT. CDR3 length: 12 amino acids. CDR3 sequence (DNA): TGTGCCAGCAGTGAAGGGGACAGACCCCTCCACTTT. It translates to CASSEGDRPLHF.